This T cell receptor beta chain came from a study of T cell repertoires in cytomegalovirus infection. TCRdb itself ran the reads through MiXCR, one entry per CDR3 protein. This table has about 890,000 distinct CDR3 sequences, roughly 30% appearing once. This clonotype has only a few counts. What it recognizes is unknown. The sequenced sample was cultured CD8+ T cells from PBMCs, obtained from culture after CMV antigen stimulation. The clonotype was recovered from a human donor in good health (CMV status not recorded). Some clones in this sample may be carry-over from other donors' samples.

CDR3 loop: CASSESNGGYTF. CDR3 in DNA: TGCGCCAGCAGTGAGTCGAATGGAGGCTACACCTTC. The chain is built from TRBV10-2 and TRBJ1-2; D uncertain. The CDR3 contains 12 residues. CDR1 is WSHSY, CDR2 SAAADI, per germline. V was shortened by 0 bases and J by 8 bases, with 7 bases between the two germline ends.